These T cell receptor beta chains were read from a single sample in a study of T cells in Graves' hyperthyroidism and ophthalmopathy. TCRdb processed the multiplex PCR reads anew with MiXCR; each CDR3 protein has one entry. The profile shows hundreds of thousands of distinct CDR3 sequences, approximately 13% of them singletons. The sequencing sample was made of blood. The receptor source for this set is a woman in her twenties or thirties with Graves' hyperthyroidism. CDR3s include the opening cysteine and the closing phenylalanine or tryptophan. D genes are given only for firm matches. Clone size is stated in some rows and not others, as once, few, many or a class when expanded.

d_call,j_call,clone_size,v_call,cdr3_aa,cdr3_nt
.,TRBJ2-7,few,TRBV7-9,CASSPGPNYEQYF,TGTGCCAGCAGCCCGGGACCAAACTACGAGCAGTACTTC
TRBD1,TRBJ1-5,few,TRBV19,CASDQGALGQPQHF,TGTGCCAGTGACCAGGGGGCTCTTGGTCAGCCCCAGCATTTT
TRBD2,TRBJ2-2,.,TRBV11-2,CASSPKLSVAGPNTGELFF,TGTGCCAGCAGCCCAAAATTAAGCGTAGCGGGACCTAACACCGGGGAGCTGTTTTTT
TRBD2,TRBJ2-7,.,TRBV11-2,CASSLAFLTSGSEQYF,TGTGCCAGCAGCTTAGCTTTCTTAACTAGCGGGAGCGAGCAGTACTTC
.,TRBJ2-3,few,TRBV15,CATSRDGSNPVGGDTQYF,TGTGCCACCAGCAGAGATGGAAGCAACCCGGTGGGGGGAGATACGCAGTATTTT
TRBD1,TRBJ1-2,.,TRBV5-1,CASSSSGGQIDDNYGYTF,TGCGCCAGCAGCTCAAGCGGGGGACAGATAGACGATAACTATGGCTACACCTTC
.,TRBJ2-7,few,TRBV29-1,CSAAALGGKGLTYEQYF,TGCAGCGCGGCGGCCTTAGGAGGGAAAGGCCTCACCTACGAGCAGTACTTC
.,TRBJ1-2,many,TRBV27,CASSPEAPPSPLNYGYTF,TGTGCCAGCAGCCCAGAAGCCCCCCCGTCGCCGCTTAACTATGGCTACACCTTC
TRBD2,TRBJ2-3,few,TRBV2,CASKLRGGRMWNTDTQYF,TGTGCCAGCAAACTTCGGGGCGGGAGGATGTGGAACACAGATACGCAGTATTTT
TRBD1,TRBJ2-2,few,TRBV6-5,CASSYSILHRGQNTGELFF,TGTGCCAGCAGTTACTCGATATTACACAGGGGGCAAAACACCGGGGAGCTGTTTTTT
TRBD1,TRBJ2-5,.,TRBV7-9,CASSGQGYETQYF,TGTGCCAGCAGTGGACAGGGTTACGAGACCCAGTACTTC
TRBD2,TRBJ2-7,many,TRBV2,CASSEAGLAGPPYEQYF,TGTGCCAGCAGTGAAGCGGGGCTAGCGGGACCCCCCTACGAGCAGTACTTC
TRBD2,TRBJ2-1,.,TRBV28,CASSPLGTRLGDEQFF,TGTGCCAGCAGTCCCCTCGGGACTAGGCTGGGGGATGAGCAGTTCTTC
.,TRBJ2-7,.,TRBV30,CAWKPYRDWYEQYF,TGTGCCTGGAAACCTTACAGGGACTGGTACGAGCAGTACTTC
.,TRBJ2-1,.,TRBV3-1,CASSPPIGYRPNEQFF,TGTGCCAGCAGCCCCCCCATCGGGTATCGGCCCAATGAGCAGTTCTTC
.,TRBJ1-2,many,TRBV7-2,CASTLSGGEDYGYTF,TGTGCCAGCACCCTGAGTGGGGGAGAGGACTATGGCTACACCTTC
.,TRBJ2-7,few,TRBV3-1,CASSQVSGQSYEQYF,TGTGCCAGCAGCCAAGTTAGTGGACAGTCCTACGAGCAGTACTTC
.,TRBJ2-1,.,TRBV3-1,CASSQDGSSYNEQFF,TGTGCCAGCAGCCAAGACGGGAGCTCGTACAATGAGCAGTTCTTC
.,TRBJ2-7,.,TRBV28,CASSTQTRSAYEQYF,TGTGCCAGCAGCACACAGACTAGGTCCGCCTACGAGCAGTACTTC
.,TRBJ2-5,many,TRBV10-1,CASSDPGGTQYF,TGCGCCAGCAGTGACCCGGGTGGGACCCAGTACTTC
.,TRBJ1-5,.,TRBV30,CAWSANQGMPQHF,TGTGCCTGGAGTGCCAACCAGGGGATGCCCCAGCATTTT
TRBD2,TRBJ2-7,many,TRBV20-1,CSAKRGGGLLYEQYF,TGCAGTGCCAAACGGGGGGGAGGGCTCTTATACGAGCAGTACTTC
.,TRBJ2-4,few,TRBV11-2,CASSLDGNRGDIQYF,TGTGCCAGCAGCTTAGACGGCAACCGAGGAGACATTCAGTACTTC
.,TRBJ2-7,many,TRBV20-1,CSASIPAGTNSYEQYF,TGCAGTGCTAGTATCCCGGCAGGGACCAACTCCTACGAGCAGTACTTC
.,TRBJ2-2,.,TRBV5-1,CASSSSGQTTGELFF,TGCGCCAGCAGCTCCTCGGGACAAACAACCGGGGAGCTGTTTTTT
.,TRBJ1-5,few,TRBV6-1,CASSVGGGGARQPQHF,TGTGCCAGCAGTGTCGGTGGGGGGGGGGCTAGGCAGCCCCAGCATTTT
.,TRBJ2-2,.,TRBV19,CASRRNTGELFF,TGTGCCAGTAGAAGGAACACCGGGGAGCTGTTTTTT
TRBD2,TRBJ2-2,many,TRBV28,CATGGAQRVTGELFF,TGTGCCACCGGGGGGGCCCAGAGGGTCACCGGGGAGCTGTTTTTT
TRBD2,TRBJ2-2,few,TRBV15,CATSRAMGLAGAGELFF,TGTGCCACCAGCAGAGCAATGGGACTAGCGGGAGCCGGGGAGCTGTTTTTT
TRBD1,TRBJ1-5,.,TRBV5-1,CASSPSGTANQPQHF,TGCGCCAGCAGTCCGTCCGGGACAGCTAATCAGCCCCAGCATTTT
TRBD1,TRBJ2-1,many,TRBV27,CASSLLETGRAEQFF,TGTGCCAGCAGTTTACTTGAGACAGGGCGAGCTGAGCAGTTCTTC
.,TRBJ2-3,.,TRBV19,CASSITLIADTQYF,TGTGCCAGTAGTATCACGCTTATTGCGGATACGCAGTATTTT
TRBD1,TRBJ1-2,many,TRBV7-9,CASSPRGYRGHGYTF,TGTGCCAGCAGCCCTAGGGGGTACAGGGGGCACGGCTACACCTTC
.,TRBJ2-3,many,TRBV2,CASSRENTDTQYF,TGTGCCAGCAGCCGGGAGAACACAGATACGCAGTATTTT
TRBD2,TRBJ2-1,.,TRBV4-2,CASSQASSGTHEQFF,TGTGCCAGCAGCCAAGCTTCTAGCGGCACACATGAGCAGTTCTTC
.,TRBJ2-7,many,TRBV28,CASSFANGSYEQYF,TGTGCCAGCAGTTTCGCGAACGGGTCCTACGAGCAGTACTTC
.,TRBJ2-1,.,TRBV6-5,CASSYGRGIYSQQFF,TGTGCCAGCAGTTACGGGCGGGGAATCTACAGTCAGCAGTTCTTC
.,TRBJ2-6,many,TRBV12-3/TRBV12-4,CASSQAGSGANVLTF,TGTGCCAGCAGCCAAGCGGGCTCTGGGGCCAACGTCCTGACTTTC
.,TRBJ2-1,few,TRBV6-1,CASSPIPGPQGFF,TGTGCCAGCAGTCCTATACCAGGGCCTCAAGGGTTCTTC
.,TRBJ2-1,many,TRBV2,CARASNEQFF,TGTGCCAGGGCTTCCAATGAGCAGTTCTTC
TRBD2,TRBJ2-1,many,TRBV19,CASSPGTSGGRGEQFF,TGTGCCAGTAGCCCCGGGACTAGCGGGGGACGGGGCGAGCAGTTCTTC
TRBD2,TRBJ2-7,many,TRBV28,CASRTGLAGVNEQYF,TGTGCCAGCAGGACGGGACTAGCGGGAGTCAACGAGCAGTACTTC
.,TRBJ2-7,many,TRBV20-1,CSALSQGSYEQYF,TGCAGTGCTCTTTCGCAGGGGTCCTACGAGCAGTACTTC
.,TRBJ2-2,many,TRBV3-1,CASSLSRGAGTGELFF,TGTGCCAGCAGCCTATCCAGGGGGGCGGGGACCGGGGAGCTGTTTTTT
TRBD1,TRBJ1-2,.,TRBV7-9,CASTAGGMANYGYTF,TGTGCCAGCACAGCAGGGGGCATGGCTAACTATGGCTACACCTTC
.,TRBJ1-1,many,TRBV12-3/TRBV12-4,CASSMGGPTEAFF,TGTGCCAGCAGTATGGGGGGGCCCACTGAAGCTTTCTTT
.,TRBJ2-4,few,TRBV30,CAWSSSYAKNIQYF,TGTGCCTGGAGTAGCAGCTACGCCAAAAACATTCAGTACTTC
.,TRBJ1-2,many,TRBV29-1,CSVEDRVQGMGYGYTF,TGCAGCGTTGAAGATAGGGTGCAGGGGATGGGCTATGGCTACACCTTC
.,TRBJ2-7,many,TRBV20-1,CSVPTHRTYEQYF,TGCAGTGTACCGACGCACCGGACCTACGAGCAGTACTTC
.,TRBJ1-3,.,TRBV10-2,CASSENARNAGNTIYF,TGCGCCAGCTCCGAGAATGCTAGGAATGCTGGAAACACCATATATTTT
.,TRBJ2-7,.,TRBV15,CATSRDSEQYF,TGTGCCACCAGCAGAGATAGCGAGCAGTACTTC
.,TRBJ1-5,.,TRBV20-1,CSAARSNQPQHF,TGCAGTGCCGCCCGGAGCAATCAGCCCCAGCATTTT
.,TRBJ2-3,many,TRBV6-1,CASTLGINTDTQYF,TGTGCCAGCACGCTGGGGATTAACACAGATACGCAGTATTTT
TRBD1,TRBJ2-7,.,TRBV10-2,CASSEAGQVSSYEQYF,TGCGCCAGCAGTGAGGCGGGACAGGTCAGCTCCTACGAGCAGTACTTC
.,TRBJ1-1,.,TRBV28,CASSFPPMNTEAFF,TGTGCCAGCAGTTTCCCTCCAATGAACACTGAAGCTTTCTTT
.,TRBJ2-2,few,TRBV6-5,CASSYSVPTNTGELFF,TGTGCCAGCAGTTACTCGGTACCAACGAACACCGGGGAGCTGTTTTTT